What follows describes a single T cell receptor (beta chain). The antigen is not known. This CDR3 contains 16 residues. V lost 6 bases and J lost 1, with 16 bases in between. Germline V CDR1 and CDR2: SEHNR, FQNEAQ (reference sequence). Selected positively for CCR7 and CD45RO-negative, naive CD8 cells excluded terminally differentiated effector memory CD45RA+ cells. An approximately 220 ng quantity of DNA, roughly 29,000 T cell genomes, went into the sorted-subset replicate PCRs. Profiling relied on immunoSEQ multiplex PCR, and the TCRdb table lists in-frame clones only, not all of them. This table has about 2 million clones, about 95% appearing once. These data come from a study of shared clonotypes between healthy human individuals. Looking at the study overall: Samples came from a couple of female and three male donors aged 18 to 49. Regarding the study as a whole: In the sorted subsets, rarefaction showed sequencing was incomplete despite large depth.

The chain employs TRBV7-9 and TRBJ1-5; tentatively, D is TRBD1 (5 bases). Sequences were obtained from naive CD8+ T cells sorted from blood. The receptor was isolated from a man aged 18-30 years in good health. The CDR3: CASSDSRIGSNQPQHF. CDR3 sequence (DNA): TGTGCCAGCAGTGACAGCCGAATAGGCAGCAATCAGCCCCAGCATTTT.